Below, one TCR beta chain is given with its context. The antigen remains unidentified. These data belong to a study of vaccination effects on CD4 cells after COVID-19. On the study more broadly: Each participant received a vaccine that was either BNT162b2 or mRNA-1273, given as two doses.

Following a roughly 9-day culture, CD4+ T cells were purified. PCR showed that the person got SARS-CoV-2 infection at some point between March and December 2020. Germline trimming cut 2 bases from V and 2 bases from J; bases unmatched to any gene: 2. The CDR3 runs 14 residues. CDR1 SGHRS and CDR2 YFSETQ come from the germline V gene. The data were produced by immunoSEQ multiplex PCR, yet TCRdb's version contains in-frame clones alone and is incomplete. Among approximately 60,000 clones listed, about two thirds were seen once. The source is a human donor who had a prior SARS-CoV-2 infection. The chain has TRBV5-1 and TRBJ1-2; 8 bases line up with TRBD1. The sample was CD4+ T cells from PBMCs cultured without peptide, taken before COVID-19 vaccination. CDR3 nucleotide sequence: TGCGCCAGCAGCTTCCAGGGGGCGAACTATGGCTACACCTTC. Protein sequence: CASSFQGANYGYTF. Together with reference TRBV5-1 and TRBJ1-2, the CDR3 gives the full variable domain: KAGVTQTPRYLIKTRGQQVTLSCSPISGHRSVSWYQQTPGQGLQFLFEYFSETQRNKGNFPGRFSGRQFSNSRSEMNVSTLELGDSALYLCASSFQGANYGYTFGSGTRLTVV.